Below, 11 T cell receptor beta chains from the same sample are listed, as sequenced in a study of blood T cells in healthy people across ages. Sample-barcoded 5' priming and a J-beta primer mix drove a second PCR of roughly 6 to 12 cycles. TCRdb reprocessed the 5' RACE reads via MiXCR and lists one record per CDR3 protein. The sample includes about a million distinct CDR3 sequences, under 40% of them seen just once. Sample: blood. The origin of the receptors is a man aged 18 to 30 in good health.

This clonotype was counted a few times. The gene calls are TRBV4-2 and TRBJ1-5, with TRBD1 as a possible D gene (5 bases). Trimming left V 1 base short and J 7 bases short, with 14 bases between. The germline V gene encodes CDR1 LGHNA and CDR2 YNFKEQ. The CDR3 extends over 15 amino acids. The CDR3 sequence is CASSQVQGVEQPQHF. Written as DNA, the CDR3 is TGTGCCAGCAGCCAAGTTCAAGGGGTCGAACAGCCCCAGCATTTT.

The V and J genes are TRBV9 and TRBJ1-4; 9 bases are shared with TRBD1. This CDR3 region has 16 residues. Trimming at V came to 1 base and at J to 7 bases, leaving 8 bases not matched to a gene. Germline CDR1 is SGDLS and CDR2 is YYNGEE. The CDR3 nucleotides are TGTGCCAGCAGCGTACCGGATGGGACAGGGAGTGAAAAACTGTTTTTT. The encoded protein is CASSVPDGTGSEKLFF. The variable domain in full, completed from reference TRBV9 and TRBJ1-4, reads DSGVTQTPKHLITATGQRVTLRCSPRSGDLSVYWYQQSLDQGLQFLIQYYNGEERAKGNILERFSAQQFPDLHSELNLSSLELGDSALYFCASSVPDGTGSEKLFFGSGTQLSVL.

This sequence joins TRBV7-9 and TRBJ2-1, with unresolved D. Trimming took 4 bases from V and 8 from J, leaving 12 bases between them. The CDR3 consists of 13 residues. CDR1 and CDR2 (germline): SEHNR, FQNEAQ (reference sequence). The CDR3 bases are TGTGCCAGCAGCTCTAAAGCGATGGATGAGCAGTTCTTC. As protein: CASSSKAMDEQFF.

This rearrangement joins TRBV9 to TRBJ2-5; TRBD2 matches 7 bases. Near its end, the DNA agrees better with TRBJ2-7, so the J call may be wrong. The germline V gene has CDR1 SGDLS and CDR2 YYNGEE. The length of the CDR3 is 14 residues. CDR3 sequence reads: CASSPGSGGYEQYF. The CDR3 region has the DNA TGTGCCAGCAGCCCCGGGTCGGGGGGTTACGAGCAGTACTTC.

This clonotype was observed at least ten times. The chain joins TRBV29-1 to TRBJ2-7; TRBD1 aligns across 11 bases. The length of the CDR3 is 13 residues. The V gene end was trimmed by 6 bases and the J gene end by 6 bases; junction bases not matched to a gene: 7. Germline lookup yields CDR1 SQVTM and CDR2 ANQGSEA. CDR3 loop: CSVGWTGGSEQYF. CDR3 nucleotides: TGCAGCGTGGGATGGACAGGGGGCTCCGAGCAGTACTTC.

This chain links TRBV27 with TRBJ1-6; 9 positions match TRBD1. The CDR3 sequence is 17 residues long. Germline values: CDR1 MNHEY, CDR2 SMNVEV (reference sequence). V was clipped by 5 bases and J by 6 bases; unmatched bases: 11. The CDR3 sequence: CASSANRDRVVNSPLHF. CDR3 bases: TGTGCCAGCAGTGCCAACCGGGACAGGGTTGTTAATTCACCCCTCCACTTT.

This clonotype came up a few times. CDR3 bases: TGCGCCAGCAGCCAGGGACAGAGAAATCAGCCCCAGCATTTT. This codes for CASSQGQRNQPQHF. This rearrangement joins TRBV4-1 to TRBJ1-5; 7 nucleotides line up with TRBD1. The germline V gene encodes CDR1 MGHRA and CDR2 YSYEKL. This CDR3 contains 14 residues. V was pared by 3 bases and J by 4 bases, with 3 bases of the junction left unmatched.

V gene TRBV6-6 combines with J gene TRBJ1-6; D unclear. The CDR3 totals 15 residues. V shed 5 bases and J shed 7 bases, with 15 bases lying between them. Germline V gene data show CDR1 as MNHNY and CDR2 as SVGAGI (reference sequence). CDR3 in amino acids: CASSIDPGLNSPLHF. DNA of the CDR3: TGTGCCAGCAGTATCGACCCGGGATTGAATTCACCCCTCCACTTT.

The chain uses TRBV20-1 and TRBJ1-2, with D perhaps TRBD1 (6 bases). CDR3 length: 14 amino acids. Germline V lookup: CDR1 DFQATT, CDR2 SNEGSKA (reference sequence). Trimming pared 3 bases from V and 4 bases from J, leaving 15 bases between. The CDR3 loop reads CSARDPDSLYGYTF. The CDR3 nucleotides are TGCAGTGCTAGGGACCCGGACAGTCTCTATGGCTACACCTTC.

CDR3 residues: CASSFGGAGGEASGYTF. The CDR3 DNA is TGCGCCAGCAGCTTCGGCGGGGCGGGCGGAGAAGCTAGTGGCTACACCTTC. This chain uses TRBV5-1 with TRBJ1-2; weak D call: TRBD1 (5 bases). This CDR3 is built from 17 residues. V lost 2 bases and J lost 7, with 24 bases in between. Germline values: CDR1 SGHRS, CDR2 YFSETQ.

A remark on this clonotype: This clone may be a read error of a much larger clone one base away. The chain joins TRBV7-2 to TRBJ2-1, with TRBD2 identical over 8 bases. Germline V CDR1 and CDR2: SGHTA, FQGNSA. J lost 5 bases, V lost 7 bases, and 10 bases had no gene match. This CDR3 comprises 15 residues. CDR3 DNA sequence: TGTGCCAGCATCCTTGCAGCGGGGGCTCACAATGAGCAGTTCTTC. Translating it yields CASILAAGAHNEQFF.